Each of the 11 T cell receptor beta chains below was sequenced from the same sample in a study of regulatory T cells in long-lasting Graves disease. Researchers made TCR beta libraries by using iRepertoire HTBI primers and running Arm-PCR on CDR3 regions. Each CDR3 protein gets one entry after TCRdb re-called the multiplex PCR reads with MiXCR. The data contain 300,000 to 350,000 distinct CDR3 sequences, roughly a fifth of them singletons. As for time point: persistent/refractory GD, antithyroid drugs over 5 years with positive TRAb. The TCR library was prepared using RNA isolated from PBMCs. The sequences come from peripheral blood mononuclear cells (PBMCs), collected when the disease was refractory, from a patient treated with antithyroid drugs. The receptors originated from a female donor with Graves disease.

The sample holds many counts of this clonotype. The chain joins TRBV2 to TRBJ1-1; D unresolved. Trimming pared 5 bases from V and 0 bases from J, leaving 10 bases between. CDR1 is SNHLY, CDR2 FYNNEI, per germline. The length of the CDR3 is 14 residues. CDR3 sequence (DNA): TGTGCCAGCAGTCCGGGCGGACTGAACACTGAAGCTTTCTTT. It yields the protein CASSPGGLNTEAFF.

The chain combines TRBV15 with TRBJ2-7; 10 bases align to TRBD2. Germline V gives CDR1 LNHNV, CDR2 YYDKDF (reference sequence). The CDR3 sequence is 15 residues long. Trimming took 3 bases from V and 2 from J; bases not matched to a gene: 4. In DNA form, the CDR3 reads TGTGCCACCAGCAGGCGACTAGCGGGTCCCTACGAGCAGTACTTC. The encoded protein is CATSRRLAGPYEQYF.

The chain links TRBV19 to TRBJ1-2; D is unclear. V shed 1 base and J shed 4 bases, with 16 bases lying between them. The CDR3 is made up of 16 amino acids. Germline CDR1 and CDR2: LNHDA and SQIVND (reference sequence). Here the CDR3 reads CASSIVGGPLFYGYTF. The CDR3 DNA reads TGTGCCAGTAGTATAGTTGGAGGACCTCTGTTCTATGGCTACACCTTC.

As concerns this clonotype: This could be a read error, since a much larger clone is one nucleotide away. The V and J genes are TRBV6-1 and TRBJ1-1; D not certain. The CDR3 runs 13 residues. Germline CDR1 is MNHNS and CDR2 is SASEGT. Here the CDR3 reads CASSEEGGTEAFF. CDR3 DNA sequence: TGCGCCAGCAGTGAAGAGGGAGGCACTGAAGCTTTCTTT.

A few counts support this clonotype. The chain employs TRBV19 and TRBJ1-2; 8 nucleotides match TRBD1. V lost 3 bases and J lost 8; bases outside the gene matches: 2. The V gene's germline CDR1 is LNHDA and CDR2 SQIVND (reference sequence). This CDR3 is built from 12 residues. The DNA of the CDR3 is TGTGCCAGTAGTATCGCAGGGGGCGGCTACACCTTC. Its translation is CASSIAGGGYTF.

Ten or more counts support this clonotype. J is TRBJ2-7 and V is TRBV5-1; 7 bases fit TRBD1. The CDR3 is made up of 15 amino acids. V gave up 3 bases and J gave up 6 bases; unmatched junction bases: 12. The germline gives CDR1 SGHRS, CDR2 YFSETQ. The DNA of the CDR3 is TGCGCCAGCAGCTGGGGACACCGGGACAGTGGCGAGCAGTACTTC. It translates to CASSWGHRDSGEQYF.

In this sample, this clonotype turned up many times. CDR3 region: CASSHRTGGAGNEKLFF. DNA for the CDR3: TGTGCCAGCAGCCACCGGACAGGGGGCGCCGGTAATGAAAAACTGTTTTTT. The chain joins TRBV3-1 to TRBJ1-4, with 11 bases lining up with TRBD1. CDR1 LGHDT and CDR2 YNNKEL come from the germline V gene (reference sequence). Trimming removed 3 bases from V and 4 bases from J; junction bases left unmatched: 7. CDR3 length: 17 residues. Combining the CDR3 with reference TRBV3-1 and TRBJ1-4 gives the whole variable domain DTAVSQTPKYLVTQMGNDKSIKCEQNLGHDTMYWYKQDSKKFLKIMFSYNNKELIINETVPNRFSPKSPDKAHLNLHINSLELGDSAVYFCASSHRTGGAGNEKLFFGSGTQLSVL.

This clonotype has just a few counts. The chain employs TRBV3-1 and TRBJ1-1, with 7 positions matching TRBD1. With 4 bases clipped from V and 1 base from J, the junction kept 3 bases outside the gene matches. Germline CDR1 and CDR2: LGHDT and YNNKEL (reference sequence). The CDR3 contains 14 residues. CDR3 protein: CASSPGQSNTEAFF. The CDR3 region has the DNA TGTGCCAGCAGCCCGGGACAGTCGAACACTGAAGCTTTCTTT.

V and J are TRBV27 and TRBJ2-5, with 7 bases lining up with TRBD2. The ends lost 2 bases at V and 7 bases at J; junction bases unmatched: 4. Looked up from germline, CDR1 is MNHEY and CDR2 is SMNVEV (reference sequence). This CDR3 contains 13 residues. CDR3 in DNA: TGTGCCAGCAGTTTACTGGGGGGGGTGACCCAGTACTTC. Translating gives CASSLLGGVTQYF.

Only a few counts were recorded for this clonotype. CDR3 coding DNA: TGCAGTGCTAGAGATGCGGGGGCGACCTATGGCTACACCTTC. Translated: CSARDAGATYGYTF. V is TRBV20-1 and J is TRBJ1-2, with D possibly TRBD1 on 6 matching bases. Trimming left V 0 bases short and J 4 bases short, with 12 bases between. Per the germline V gene, CDR1 is DFQATT and CDR2 is SNEGSKA (reference sequence). The CDR3 runs 14 residues.

Regarding this clonotype: It may be a read error: a sequence one base away is much more abundant. V and J are TRBV30 and TRBJ1-4; tentative D call: TRBD1 (6 bases). The CDR3 runs 13 residues. Germline V CDR1 and CDR2: GTSNPN, SVGIG (reference sequence). DNA for the CDR3: TGTGCCTGGAACAGGGTGACTAGTGAAAAACTGTTTTTT. This encodes CAWNRVTSEKLFF.